This TCR beta chain was captured in a study of response to subunit inactivated influenza vaccine. V lost 5 bases, J lost 2 bases, and 13 bases lay in between. CDR3 length: 14 amino acids. Germline loops: CDR1 SGHTA, CDR2 FQGNSA. Study-wide points: Few additional T cells are recruited per seasonal influenza vaccination, authors suggested.

With regard to this clonotype: Its cognate antigen is unknown.

TCRdb ran MiXCR on the RT-PCR reads and lists one entry per CDR3 protein. The sample yields almost 250,000 distinct CDR3 sequences, more than 9% seen once. This sequence joins TRBV7-2 and TRBJ2-7; a possible D gene is TRBD1 (6 bases). The TCR sequence derives from a man aged 50 or older who received an inactivated influenza vaccine. This specimen was non-naive T cells sorted from PBMCs, taken about 14 days before vaccination. The chain's CDR3 is CASSPQTGTYEQYF. CDR3 nucleotides: TGTGCCAGCAGCCCCCAGACAGGAACCTACGAGCAGTACTTC.